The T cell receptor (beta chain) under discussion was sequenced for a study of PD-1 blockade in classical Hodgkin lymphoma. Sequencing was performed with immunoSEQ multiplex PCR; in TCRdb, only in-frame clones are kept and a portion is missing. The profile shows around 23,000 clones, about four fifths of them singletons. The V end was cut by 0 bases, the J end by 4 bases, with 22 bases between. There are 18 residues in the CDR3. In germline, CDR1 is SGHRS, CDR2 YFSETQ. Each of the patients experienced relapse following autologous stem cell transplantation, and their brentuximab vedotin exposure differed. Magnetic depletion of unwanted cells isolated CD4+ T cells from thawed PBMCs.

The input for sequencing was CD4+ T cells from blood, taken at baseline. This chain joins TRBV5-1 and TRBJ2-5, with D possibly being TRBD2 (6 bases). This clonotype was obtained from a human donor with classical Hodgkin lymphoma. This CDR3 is CASSLARVSSDLLETQYF. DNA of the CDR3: TGCGCCAGCAGCTTGGCCCGGGTATCTAGCGACCTGCTAGAGACCCAGTACTTC.